In its sample, the clone carrying this T cell receptor (beta chain) was seen many times. Using a J-beta primer mix together with a sample-barcoded 5' primer, a second PCR was run for roughly 7 to 12 cycles. TCRdb ran MiXCR on the 5' RACE reads and lists one entry per CDR3 protein. The data contain 1.8 million or so distinct CDR3 sequences, more than 35% of them singletons. The data originate from a study of blood T cells in healthy people across ages. J lost 6 bases, V lost 2 bases, and 2 bases had no gene match. CDR3 length: 15 residues. The germline V gene encodes CDR1 MNHEY and CDR2 SVGAGI. The clonotype originates from a human donor in good health. The chain combines TRBV6-5 with TRBJ2-3, with TRBD2 matching over 13 bases. The sequencing sample was made of blood. CDR3 loop: CASSYTSGGADTQYF. The CDR3 DNA reads as TGTGCCAGCAGTTACACTAGCGGGGGGGCGGATACGCAGTATTTT.